Given below is one TCR beta chain in context. The entry originates in a study of cytotoxic CD8 clonotypes in ibrutinib-treated CLL. On the study more broadly: Patient counts were ten to eleven relapsed/refractory, around 15 treatment-naive and around 18 IGHV unmutated.

V dropped 2 bases and J dropped 6 bases, with 7 bases sitting between them. CDR3 length: 12 amino acids. Germline V gene sequence: CDR1 SEHNR, CDR2 FQNEAQ (reference sequence). The data were produced by immunoSEQ multiplex PCR, yet TCRdb's version contains in-frame clones alone and is incomplete. The data show about 120,000 clones, approximately 56% seen once. The chain couples TRBV7-9 to TRBJ1-2; a weak D match, TRBD1 (5 bases). The sequenced sample was PBMCs, obtained after 24 months of ibrutinib treatment. The clonotype was recovered from a human donor with chronic lymphocytic leukemia. In nucleotides, the CDR3 is TGTGCCAGCAGCTTAATAGGGGATGGCTACACCTTC. Amino acid sequence: CASSLIGDGYTF.